This T cell receptor beta chain originates from a study of cytomegalovirus exposure and HLA in healthy donors. Study conclusions and caveats: Across HLA loci, a later analysis found differing TCR association rates, with DRB1 most and HLA-C fewest. Follow-up analysis seemed to connect common viral pathogens with several of the most significant clusters identified.

Of note for this clone: Its specificity is not known.

Germline CDR1 and CDR2: LGHNA and YSLEER. The CDR3 loop spans 15 amino acids. V gave up 3 bases and J gave up 0 bases, with 9 bases separating them. PCR was performed using 60 Vbeta and 13 Jbeta primers. Assay: immunoSEQ multiplex PCR; the TCRdb copy retains only in-frame clones and omits some. The sample lists roughly 180,000 clones, just over 75% occurring once. The sequenced sample consisted of PBMCs. The V and J genes are TRBV4-3 and TRBJ1-3; possible D gene TRBD1, 5 bases. The source is a woman in her 30s in good health and CMV-seropositive. The CDR3 DNA sequence: TGCGCCAGCAGCCAGTCCAGGGTCTCTGGAAACACCATATATTTT. This gives the protein CASSQSRVSGNTIYF.